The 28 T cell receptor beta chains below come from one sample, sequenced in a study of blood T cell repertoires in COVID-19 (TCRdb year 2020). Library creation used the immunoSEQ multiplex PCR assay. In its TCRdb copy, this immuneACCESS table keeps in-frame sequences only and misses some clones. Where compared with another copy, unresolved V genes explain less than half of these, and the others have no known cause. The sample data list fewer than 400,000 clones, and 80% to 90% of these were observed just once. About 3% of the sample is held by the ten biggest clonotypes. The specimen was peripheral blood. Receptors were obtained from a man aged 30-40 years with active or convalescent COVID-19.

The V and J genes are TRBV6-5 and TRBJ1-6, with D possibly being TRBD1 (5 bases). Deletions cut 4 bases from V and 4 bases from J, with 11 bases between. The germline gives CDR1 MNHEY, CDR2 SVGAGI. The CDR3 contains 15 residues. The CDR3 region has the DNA TGTGCCAGCAGTTCTGGGAGGGGATATAATTCACCCCTCCACTTT. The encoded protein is CASSSGRGYNSPLHF.

The CDR3 nucleotides are TGCGCCAGCAGCTTGGTCCCCTCCAGGGGGGGCACAGATACGCAGTATTTT. This translates into CASSLVPSRGGTDTQYF. This chain connects TRBV5-1 to TRBJ2-3; the D gene is possibly TRBD1 (7 bases). This CDR3 is built from 17 residues. CDR1 SGHRS and CDR2 YFSETQ come from the germline V gene. V was cut by 0 bases and J by 1 base, with 15 bases left in between. Combining the CDR3 with reference TRBV5-1 and TRBJ2-3 gives the whole variable domain KAGVTQTPRYLIKTRGQQVTLSCSPISGHRSVSWYQQTPGQGLQFLFEYFSETQRNKGNFPGRFSGRQFSNSRSEMNVSTLELGDSALYLCASSLVPSRGGTDTQYFGPGTRLTVL.

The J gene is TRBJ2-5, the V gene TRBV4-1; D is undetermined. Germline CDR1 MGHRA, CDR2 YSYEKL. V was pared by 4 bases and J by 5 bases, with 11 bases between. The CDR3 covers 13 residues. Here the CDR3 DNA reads TGCGCCAGCAGCCCCATTCTTGCGGAGACCCAGTACTTC. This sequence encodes CASSPILAETQYF.

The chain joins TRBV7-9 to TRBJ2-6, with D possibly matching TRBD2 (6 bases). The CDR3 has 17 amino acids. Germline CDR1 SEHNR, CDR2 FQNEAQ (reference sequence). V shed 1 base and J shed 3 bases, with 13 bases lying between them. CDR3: CASSLVLGGSGANVLTF. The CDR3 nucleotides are TGTGCCAGCAGCTTAGTTTTGGGGGGTAGTGGGGCCAACGTCCTGACTTTC.

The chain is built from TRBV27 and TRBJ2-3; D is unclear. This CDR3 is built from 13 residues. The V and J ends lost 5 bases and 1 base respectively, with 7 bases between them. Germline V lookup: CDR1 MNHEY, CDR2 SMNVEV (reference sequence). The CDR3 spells CASSPSGTDTQYF. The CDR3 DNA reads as TGTGCCAGCAGTCCCTCAGGCACAGATACGCAGTATTTT.

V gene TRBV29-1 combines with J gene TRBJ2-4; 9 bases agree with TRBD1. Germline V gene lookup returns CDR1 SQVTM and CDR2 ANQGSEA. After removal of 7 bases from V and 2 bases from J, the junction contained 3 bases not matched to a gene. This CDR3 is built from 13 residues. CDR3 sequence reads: CSAGTGPKNIQYF. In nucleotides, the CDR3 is TGCAGCGCCGGGACAGGGCCCAAAAACATTCAGTACTTC.

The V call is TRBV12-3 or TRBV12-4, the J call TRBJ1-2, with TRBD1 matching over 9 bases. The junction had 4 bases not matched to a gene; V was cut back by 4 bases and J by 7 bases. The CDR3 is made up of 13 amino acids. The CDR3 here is CASSSETGGGYTF. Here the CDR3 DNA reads TGTGCCAGCAGTTCCGAGACAGGGGGTGGCTACACCTTC.

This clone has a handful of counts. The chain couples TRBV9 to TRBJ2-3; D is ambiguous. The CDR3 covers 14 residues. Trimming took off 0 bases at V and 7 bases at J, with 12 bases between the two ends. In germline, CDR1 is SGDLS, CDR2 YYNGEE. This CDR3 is CASSVEPGMNTQYF. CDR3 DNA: TGTGCCAGCAGCGTAGAACCAGGAATGAATACGCAGTATTTT.

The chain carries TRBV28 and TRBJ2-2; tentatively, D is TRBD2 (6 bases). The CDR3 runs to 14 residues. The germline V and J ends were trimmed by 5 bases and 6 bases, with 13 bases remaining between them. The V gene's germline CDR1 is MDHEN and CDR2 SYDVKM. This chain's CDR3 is CASSLLGGAGELFF. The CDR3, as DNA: TGTGCCAGCAGTCTTCTCGGGGGAGCCGGGGAGCTGTTTTTT. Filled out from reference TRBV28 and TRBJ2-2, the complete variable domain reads DVKVTQSSRYLVKRTGEKVFLECVQDMDHENMFWYRQDPGLGLRLIYFSYDVKMKEKGDIPEGYSVSREKKERFSLILESASTNQTSMYLCASSLLGGAGELFFGEGSRLTVL.

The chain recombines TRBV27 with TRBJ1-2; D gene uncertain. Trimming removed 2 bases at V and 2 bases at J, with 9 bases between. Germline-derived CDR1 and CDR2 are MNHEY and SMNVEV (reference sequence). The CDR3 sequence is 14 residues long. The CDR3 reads CASSLNFQNYGYTF. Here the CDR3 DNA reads TGTGCCAGCAGTTTAAATTTCCAAAACTATGGCTACACCTTC.

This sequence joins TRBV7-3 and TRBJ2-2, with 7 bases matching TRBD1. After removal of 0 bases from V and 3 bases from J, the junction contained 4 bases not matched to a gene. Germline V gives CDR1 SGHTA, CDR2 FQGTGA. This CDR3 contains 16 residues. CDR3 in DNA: TGTGCCAGCAGCTTAACCGGGACAGTGGACACCGGGGAGCTGTTTTTT. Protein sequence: CASSLTGTVDTGELFF.

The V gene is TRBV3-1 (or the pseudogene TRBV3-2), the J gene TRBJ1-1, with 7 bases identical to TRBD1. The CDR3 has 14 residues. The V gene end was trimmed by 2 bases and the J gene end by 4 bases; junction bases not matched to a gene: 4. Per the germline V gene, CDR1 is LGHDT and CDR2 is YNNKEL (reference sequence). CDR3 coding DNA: TGTGCCAGCAGCCAAACCTCAGGGGGCACTGAAGCTTTCTTT. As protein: CASSQTSGGTEAFF.

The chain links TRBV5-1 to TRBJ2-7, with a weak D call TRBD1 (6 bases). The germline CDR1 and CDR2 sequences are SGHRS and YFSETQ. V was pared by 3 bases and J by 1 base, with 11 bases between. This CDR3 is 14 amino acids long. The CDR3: CASSSLQGSYEQYF. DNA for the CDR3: TGCGCCAGCAGCTCCCTTCAGGGGTCCTACGAGCAGTACTTC.

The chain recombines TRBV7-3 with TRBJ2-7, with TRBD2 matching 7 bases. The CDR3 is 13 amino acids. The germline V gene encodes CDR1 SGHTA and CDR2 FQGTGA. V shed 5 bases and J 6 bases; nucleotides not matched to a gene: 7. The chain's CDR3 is CASSAGCGGEQYF. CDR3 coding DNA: TGTGCCAGCAGCGCGGGGTGCGGGGGCGAGCAGTACTTC.

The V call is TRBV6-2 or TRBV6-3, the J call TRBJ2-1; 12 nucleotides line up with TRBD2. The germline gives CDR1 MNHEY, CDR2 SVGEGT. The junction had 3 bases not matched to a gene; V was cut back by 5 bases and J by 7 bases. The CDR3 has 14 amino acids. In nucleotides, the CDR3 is TGTGCCAGCAGTCGACTAGCGGGGGAAAATGAGCAGTTCTTC. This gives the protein CASSRLAGENEQFF.

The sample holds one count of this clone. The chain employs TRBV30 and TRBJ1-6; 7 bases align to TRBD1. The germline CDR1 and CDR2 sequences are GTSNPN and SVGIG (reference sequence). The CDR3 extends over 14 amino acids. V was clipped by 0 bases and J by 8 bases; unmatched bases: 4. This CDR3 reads CAWSVGQVDSPLHF. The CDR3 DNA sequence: TGTGCCTGGAGTGTTGGACAGGTTGATTCACCCCTCCACTTT.

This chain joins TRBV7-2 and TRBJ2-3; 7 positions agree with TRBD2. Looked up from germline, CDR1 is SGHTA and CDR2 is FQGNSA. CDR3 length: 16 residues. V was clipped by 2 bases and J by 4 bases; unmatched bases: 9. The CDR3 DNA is TGTGCCAGCAGCTTATGGGTAGCGGGCTATTCAGATACGCAGTATTTT. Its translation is CASSLWVAGYSDTQYF.

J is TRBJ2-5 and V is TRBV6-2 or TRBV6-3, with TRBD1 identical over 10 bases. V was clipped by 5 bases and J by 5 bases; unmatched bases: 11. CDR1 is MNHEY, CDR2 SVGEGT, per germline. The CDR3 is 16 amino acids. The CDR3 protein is CASSNTGTGARETQYF. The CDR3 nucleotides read TGTGCCAGCAGTAATACCGGGACAGGGGCGCGGGAGACCCAGTACTTC.

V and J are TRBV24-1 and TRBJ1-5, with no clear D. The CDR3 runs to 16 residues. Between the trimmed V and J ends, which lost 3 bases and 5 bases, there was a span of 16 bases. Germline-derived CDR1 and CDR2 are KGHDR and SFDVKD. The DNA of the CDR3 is TGTGCCACCAGTGATCCGGGAGTAGGGTCGGATCAGCCCCAGCATTTT. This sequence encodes CATSDPGVGSDQPQHF.

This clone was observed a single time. The CDR3 sequence: CASRTSGFYEQYF. DNA for the CDR3: TGTGCCAGCAGGACCTCCGGGTTCTACGAGCAGTACTTC. This chain uses TRBV6-4 with TRBJ2-7; no firm D call. V gave up 6 bases and J gave up 3 bases, with 12 bases separating them. Per the germline V gene, CDR1 is MRHNA and CDR2 is SNTAGT. The CDR3 runs to 13 residues.

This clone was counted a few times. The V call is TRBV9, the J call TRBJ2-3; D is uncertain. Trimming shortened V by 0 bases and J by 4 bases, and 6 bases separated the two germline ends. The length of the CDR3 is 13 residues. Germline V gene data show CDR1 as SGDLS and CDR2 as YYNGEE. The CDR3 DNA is TGTGCCAGCAGCGTAGACAGTCCAGATACGCAGTATTTT. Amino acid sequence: CASSVDSPDTQYF.

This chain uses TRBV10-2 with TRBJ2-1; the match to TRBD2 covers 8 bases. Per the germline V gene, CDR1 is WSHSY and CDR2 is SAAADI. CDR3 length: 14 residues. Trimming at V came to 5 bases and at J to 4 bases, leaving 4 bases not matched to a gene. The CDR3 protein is CASSSTSVYNEQFF. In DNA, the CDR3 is TGCGCCAGCAGTTCGACTAGCGTTTACAATGAGCAGTTCTTC.

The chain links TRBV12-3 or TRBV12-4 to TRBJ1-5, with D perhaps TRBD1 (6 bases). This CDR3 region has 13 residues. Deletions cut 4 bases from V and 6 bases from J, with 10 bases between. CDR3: CASSSGDGQPQHF. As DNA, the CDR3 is TGTGCCAGCAGTTCAGGGGACGGTCAGCCCCAGCATTTT.

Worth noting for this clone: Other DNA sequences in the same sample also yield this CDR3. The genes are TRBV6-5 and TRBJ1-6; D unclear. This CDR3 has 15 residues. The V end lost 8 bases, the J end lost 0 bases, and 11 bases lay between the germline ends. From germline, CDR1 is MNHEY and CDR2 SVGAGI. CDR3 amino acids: CASRGDSSYNSPLHF. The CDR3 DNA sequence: TGTGCCAGCCGCGGTGATAGCTCCTATAATTCACCCCTCCACTTT.

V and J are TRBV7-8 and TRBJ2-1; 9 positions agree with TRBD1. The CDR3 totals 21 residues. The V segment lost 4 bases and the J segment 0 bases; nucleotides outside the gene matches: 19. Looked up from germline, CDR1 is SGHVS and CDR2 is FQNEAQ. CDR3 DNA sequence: TGTGCCAGCAGCTCGGCCGGACAGGGGAAGTCCGGGGGCCGCTCCTACAATGAGCAGTTCTTC. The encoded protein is CASSSAGQGKSGGRSYNEQFF.

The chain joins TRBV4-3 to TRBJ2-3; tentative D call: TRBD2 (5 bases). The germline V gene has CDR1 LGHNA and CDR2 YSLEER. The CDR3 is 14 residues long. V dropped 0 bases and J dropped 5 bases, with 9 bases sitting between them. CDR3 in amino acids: CASSQELVLDTQYF. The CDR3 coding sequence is TGCGCCAGCAGCCAAGAACTAGTTCTAGATACGCAGTATTTT.

The CDR3 region has the DNA TGTGCCAGTAGAAGAGGCACGGACATCTACAATGAGCAGTTCTTC. It is translated as CASRRGTDIYNEQFF. The V gene is TRBV19, the J gene TRBJ2-1, with D possibly being TRBD1 (5 bases). The CDR3 is made up of 15 amino acids. CDR1 and CDR2 from the germline V gene are LNHDA and SQIVND (reference sequence). V lost 6 bases to trimming and J lost 3 bases, with 15 bases between them.

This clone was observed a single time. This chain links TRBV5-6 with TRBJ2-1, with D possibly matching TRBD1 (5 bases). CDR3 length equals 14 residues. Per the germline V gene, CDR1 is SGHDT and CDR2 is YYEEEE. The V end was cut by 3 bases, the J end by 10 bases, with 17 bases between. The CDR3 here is CASSSGRVSGEQFF. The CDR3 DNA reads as TGTGCCAGCAGCTCTGGTAGGGTGTCAGGGGAGCAGTTCTTC. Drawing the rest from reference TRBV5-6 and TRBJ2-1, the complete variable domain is DAGVTQSPTHLIKTRGQQVTLRCSPKSGHDTVSWYQQALGQGPQFIFQYYEEEERQRGNFPDRFSGHQFPNYSSELNVNALLLGDSALYLCASSSGRVSGEQFFGPGTRLTVL.